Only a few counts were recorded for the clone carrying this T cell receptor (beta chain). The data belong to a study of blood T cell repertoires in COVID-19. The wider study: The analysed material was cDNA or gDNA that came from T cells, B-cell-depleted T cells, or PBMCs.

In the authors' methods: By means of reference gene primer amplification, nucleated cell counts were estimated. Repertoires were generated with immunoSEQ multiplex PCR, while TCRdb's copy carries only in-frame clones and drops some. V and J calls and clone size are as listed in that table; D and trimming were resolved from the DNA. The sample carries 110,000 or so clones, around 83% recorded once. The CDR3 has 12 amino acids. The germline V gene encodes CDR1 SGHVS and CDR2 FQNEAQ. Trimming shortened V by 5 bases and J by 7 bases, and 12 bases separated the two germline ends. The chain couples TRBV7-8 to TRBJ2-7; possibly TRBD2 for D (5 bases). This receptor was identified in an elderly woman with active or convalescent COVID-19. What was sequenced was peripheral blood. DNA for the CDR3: TGTGCCAGCAGCCGTACTAGTGGGGAGCAGTACTTC. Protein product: CASSRTSGEQYF.